These T cell receptor beta chains were read from a single sample in a study of human T cells and chemical hapten exposure. TCRdb used MiXCR to reprocess the RACE reads, holding one entry per CDR3 protein. This repertoire shows about 200,000 distinct CDR3 sequences, under 30% found once; its top ten account for under 2.5%. Sequencing used whole blood, obtained in connection with sensitization to the hapten diphenylcyclopropenone (DPC). The receptor set was obtained from a woman between 35 and 50 years old with alopecia areata. Some clones in this sample may be carry-over from other donors' samples. Each CDR3 is given with its conserved first and last residue. A D gene is named only where the DNA matches it firmly. Part of the rows lack a size; the others show once, few, many or a class for expanded clones.

j_call: TRBJ2-7
d_call: NA
v_call: TRBV12-3/TRBV12-4
clone_size: NA
cdr3_nt: TGTGCCAGCAGGCGTGGCCCGGGGAGCTCCTACGAGCAGTACTTC
cdr3_aa: CASRRGPGSSYEQYF

j_call: TRBJ1-2
d_call: TRBD1
v_call: TRBV18
clone_size: NA
cdr3_nt: TGTGCCAGCTCCCCGGACAGGGGAGATGGCTACACCTTC
cdr3_aa: CASSPDRGDGYTF

j_call: TRBJ2-5
d_call: TRBD2
v_call: TRBV7-6
clone_size: NA
cdr3_nt: TGTGCCAGCAGCTCAGGACTAGCGGGATATGAGACCCAGTACTTC
cdr3_aa: CASSSGLAGYETQYF

j_call: TRBJ2-4
d_call: NA
v_call: TRBV20-1
clone_size: few
cdr3_nt: TGCAGTGCTAGAGTAGGGGTGGGGAACATTCAGTACTTC
cdr3_aa: CSARVGVGNIQYF

j_call: TRBJ2-5
d_call: TRBD2
v_call: TRBV9
clone_size: NA
cdr3_nt: TGTGCCAGCAGCGTAGGAGCGGGAGCTGCCGAGACCCAGTACTTC
cdr3_aa: CASSVGAGAAETQYF

j_call: TRBJ1-1
d_call: NA
v_call: TRBV10-3
clone_size: NA
cdr3_nt: TGTGCCATCCTCGCCGGGCATGAGCACACTGAAGCTTTCTTT
cdr3_aa: CAILAGHEHTEAFF

j_call: TRBJ2-3
d_call: NA
v_call: TRBV20-1
clone_size: NA
cdr3_nt: TGCAGTGCTAGGCCCCCGACCACAGATACGCAGTATTTT
cdr3_aa: CSARPPTTDTQYF

j_call: TRBJ1-2
d_call: NA
v_call: TRBV12-2
clone_size: NA
cdr3_nt: TGTGCAAGTCGAAACGGGACAGGGAGGAACTATGGCTACACCTTC
cdr3_aa: CASRNGTGRNYGYTF

j_call: TRBJ1-2
d_call: NA
v_call: TRBV6-2/TRBV6-3
clone_size: NA
cdr3_nt: TGTGCCAGCAGTCCCGACGGGACACTCTATGGCTACACCTTC
cdr3_aa: CASSPDGTLYGYTF

j_call: TRBJ2-1
d_call: TRBD1
v_call: TRBV15
clone_size: NA
cdr3_nt: TGTGCCACCAGTCCCGGGACAGGGGATAAAAGCAATGAGCAGTTCTTC
cdr3_aa: CATSPGTGDKSNEQFF

j_call: TRBJ2-4
d_call: NA
v_call: TRBV6-6
clone_size: NA
cdr3_nt: TGTGCCAGCAGACCCCCGACTGGAGCCAAAAACATTCAGTACTTC
cdr3_aa: CASRPPTGAKNIQYF